The text below deals with one T cell receptor beta chain. The CDR3 contains 14 residues. Trimming pared 5 bases from V and 8 bases from J, leaving 16 bases between. Germline loops: CDR1 SGHVS, CDR2 FNYEAQ. This sample was taken from a study of OX40 agonist ivuxolimab in advanced cancers. The protocol was immunoSEQ multiplex PCR, while the TCRdb copy is restricted to in-frame clones and leaves out a portion. The table records about 83,000 clones, 84% of them present only once. This sequence was found in an adult with an advanced solid tumor such as melanoma, head and neck, liver or kidney cancer. Sample: CD4+ or CD8+ T cells sorted from blood, taken in a trial of the OX40 agonist ivuxolimab. V usage is TRBV7-6 and J usage is TRBJ1-3; the D gene is possibly TRBD1 (5 bases). CDR3 residues: CASSPGATGYTIYF. For the CDR3, the DNA is TGTGCCAGCAGCCCTGGGGCAACGGGGTACACCATATATTTT.